A selection of T cell receptor beta chains follows, all from one sample in a study of shared clonotypes between healthy human individuals. The table came from immunoSEQ multiplex PCR; TCRdb's copy has only in-frame clones and leaves some out. Of approximately 1.5 million clones in the sample, about 98.5% were seen once. Sequencing used naive CD4+ T cells sorted from blood. The source of these receptors is a man aged 30 to 39 in good health. Each CDR3 is given with its conserved first and last residue. The order of the fields is D gene, J gene, V gene, clone size, CDR3 DNA, CDR3 protein. The D gene is left open where the match is weak. Clone size is shown for a subset of rows, as once, few, many or a class of expanded clone.

d_gene: .; j_gene: TRBJ1-5; v_gene: TRBV6-1; abundance: .; CDR3nt: TGTGCCAGCAGTGCCGGGACATGGAACCATTTT; CDR3aa: CASSAGTWNHF
d_gene: .; j_gene: TRBJ2-3; v_gene: TRBV5-1; abundance: once; CDR3nt: TGCGCCAGCAGCGTTAACACAGATACGCAGTATTTT; CDR3aa: CASSVNTDTQYF
d_gene: TRBD1; j_gene: TRBJ2-5; v_gene: TRBV18; abundance: .; CDR3nt: TGTGCCAGCTCACCAGCCGGGACAGGGACACAAGAGACCCAGTACTTC; CDR3aa: CASSPAGTGTQETQYF
d_gene: .; j_gene: TRBJ1-1; v_gene: TRBV5-1; abundance: .; CDR3nt: TGCGCCAGCAGCCTTGGACCGACTGGGAACACTGAAGCTTTCTTT; CDR3aa: CASSLGPTGNTEAFF
d_gene: TRBD1; j_gene: TRBJ2-7; v_gene: TRBV5-4; abundance: .; CDR3nt: TGTGCCAGCAGCATCCTCGACGGGGACAGGGCCTACGAGCAGTACTTC; CDR3aa: CASSILDGDRAYEQYF
d_gene: TRBD1; j_gene: TRBJ2-3; v_gene: TRBV5-4; abundance: .; CDR3nt: TGTGCCCCCGACAGGGGTAGCACAGATACGCAGTATTTT; CDR3aa: CAPDRGSTDTQYF
d_gene: TRBD1; j_gene: TRBJ1-1; v_gene: TRBV27; abundance: .; CDR3nt: TGTGCCAGCAGTTTCCCCGGACAGGCTGAAGCTTTCTTT; CDR3aa: CASSFPGQAEAFF
d_gene: .; j_gene: TRBJ2-2; v_gene: TRBV7-9; abundance: .; CDR3nt: TGTGCCAGCACCCCAAGGTCGTGGGGCACCGGGGAGCTGTTTTTT; CDR3aa: CASTPRSWGTGELFF
d_gene: .; j_gene: TRBJ2-7; v_gene: TRBV18; abundance: .; CDR3nt: TGTGCCAGCTCACCACGAGATTCCTACGAGCAGTACTTC; CDR3aa: CASSPRDSYEQYF
d_gene: .; j_gene: TRBJ1-3; v_gene: TRBV19; abundance: .; CDR3nt: TGTGCCAGTAGTCCCCTTCGCGGGGACGGAAACACCATATATTTT; CDR3aa: CASSPLRGDGNTIYF